These T cell receptor beta chains were read from a single sample in a study of T cell responses to AZD1222 COVID-19 vaccine. Clones were read by immunoSEQ multiplex PCR, and TCRdb kept only the in-frame ones, dropping some. Seen here are about 150,000 clones, approximately 91% observed once, and the top ten hold 1.9%. The material sequenced was peripheral blood, taken 28 days after the second AZD1222 dose. Receptors were obtained from an adult who received the AZD1222 COVID-19 vaccine. Each CDR3 is given with its conserved first and last residue. Each record gives: clone size, V gene, CDR3 length, D gene, J gene, CDR3 DNA, CDR3 protein. The D gene is left open where the match is weak. Some rows have no size entry. The others give once, few or many, or a class for an expanded clone.

size: NA; V: TRBV19; length: 14; D: NA; J: TRBJ1-1; DNA: TGTGCCAGTAGCCCCCAGGGGTTGAACACTGAAGCTTTCTTT; CDR3: CASSPQGLNTEAFF
size: NA; V: TRBV10-3; length: 14; D: TRBD2; J: TRBJ2-1; DNA: TGTGCCATCAGTGACAGCGGGGGGGCCGATGAGCAGTTCTTC; CDR3: CAISDSGGADEQFF
size: NA; V: TRBV9; length: 13; D: NA; J: TRBJ1-2; DNA: TGTGCCAGCAGCGTAGAGGAGGACTATGGCTACACCTTC; CDR3: CASSVEEDYGYTF
size: NA; V: TRBV14; length: 12; D: NA; J: TRBJ2-7; DNA: TGTGCCAGCAGCTCAGTAGTTTACGAGCAGTACTTC; CDR3: CASSSVVYEQYF
size: NA; V: TRBV5-3; length: 17; D: TRBD1; J: TRBJ1-5; DNA: TGTGCCAGAAGCTCGCGGGGACAGGGGGTAAGCAATCAGCCCCAGCATTTT; CDR3: CARSSRGQGVSNQPQHF
size: NA; V: TRBV4-2; length: 16; D: NA; J: TRBJ2-6; DNA: TGTGCCAGCAGCCAACTTACATCTAGTGGGGCCAACGTCCTGACTTTC; CDR3: CASSQLTSSGANVLTF
size: NA; V: TRBV5-4; length: 14; D: TRBD1; J: TRBJ1-1; DNA: TGTGCCAGCAGCTTTACAGGGGTGGGCACTGAAGCTTTCTTT; CDR3: CASSFTGVGTEAFF
size: NA; V: TRBV6-5; length: 14; D: TRBD1; J: TRBJ1-1; DNA: TGTGCCAGCACGTCGAATAGCCGGACAGGTAAAGCTTTCTTT; CDR3: CASTSNSRTGKAFF
size: NA; V: TRBV7-2; length: 15; D: NA; J: TRBJ2-7; DNA: TGTGCCAGCAGCCTCAGGGGGGGGGACGACTACGAGCAGTACTTC; CDR3: CASSLRGGDDYEQYF
size: once; V: TRBV5-6; length: 14; D: NA; J: TRBJ1-2; DNA: TGTGCCAGCAGCTTGGGGGCGCGGGACTATGGCTACACCTTC; CDR3: CASSLGARDYGYTF
size: NA; V: TRBV6-5; length: 12; D: NA; J: TRBJ1-5; DNA: TGTGCCAGCAGTCTAGGGGTTCAGCCCCAGCATTTT; CDR3: CASSLGVQPQHF
size: NA; V: TRBV6-5; length: 13; D: NA; J: TRBJ1-5; DNA: TGTGCCAGCAGTCCGGGGCCGAATCAGCCCCAGCATTTT; CDR3: CASSPGPNQPQHF